A single T cell receptor beta chain is shown here with its context. The V and J ends lost 5 bases and 5 bases respectively, with 22 bases between them. The CDR3 runs to 18 residues. Per germline, CDR1 SGHNT and CDR2 YENEEA. This specimen belongs to a study of OX40 agonist ivuxolimab in advanced cancers. Whole-study context: Head and neck, renal cell, melanoma or hepatocellular carcinoma were the cancers that dose-escalation patients had. Of mixed ages from about 20 to 80 and averaging roughly 64 years, the group was around 78% male.

The protocol was immunoSEQ multiplex PCR, while the TCRdb copy is restricted to in-frame clones and leaves out a portion. The repertoire holds approximately 35,000 clones, about 73% seen once, with roughly an eighth in the top ten. This receptor was identified in an adult with an advanced solid tumor such as melanoma, head and neck, liver or kidney cancer. The rearrangement uses TRBV11-3 and TRBJ2-6; D unresolved. This sample comprised CD4+ or CD8+ T cells sorted from blood, obtained in a trial of the OX40 agonist ivuxolimab. DNA of the CDR3: TGTGCCAGCAGCGTAGGAGAATCTCGACAAAGTCGGGCCAACGTCCTGACTTTC. Its protein product is CASSVGESRQSRANVLTF.